Below, one TCR beta chain is given with its context. No cognate antigen has been identified for it. Nothing much larger sits one base from this clone, and base qualities are not available. This sample was included in a study of T cells after yellow fever vaccination (dated by TCRdb to about 2019). Context from the whole study: The SMART-Seq v4 Ultra Low Input RNA kit was used to prepare libraries from fractions with low cell numbers. To follow T-cell clones before and after both primary and booster YFV17D yellow fever vaccination, bulk TCR alpha and beta repertoires underwent longitudinal sequencing. The cohort comprised two healthy male donors, one aged 18 to 30 and one aged 30 to 39 years. Blood samples were taken at several timepoints before and after primary and secondary immunization, and bulk PBMC replicates and cell subsets were isolated.

The CDR1 and CDR2 encoded by the germline V gene (reference sequence) are DFQATT and SNEGSKA. Germline trimming: 5 bases from V, 0 bases from J; junction bases outside gene matches: 11. Inclusive of the bounding cysteine and phenylalanine, the CDR3 is 16 residues long. The CDR3 DNA has 48 bases and is translated from base 1. Results the study describes overall, beyond this receptor: Computational filtering was required because FACS-sorted repertoires could contain abundant contaminating clonotypes from the bulk population. Because only a couple of donors were included in the study, the extent to which the findings can be generalized is limited. Most clones expanded after primary vaccination were re-detected after the booster (just under 97% of CD4 and around 88% of CD8), suggesting broad memory maintenance. Compared with the primary T-cell response, the secondary T-cell response was faster but weaker, reaching its peak on day 5 rather than on day 15. A small share of clonotypes was detected in both CD4 and CD8 compartments, with the overlap likely arising from convergent recombination.

The treatment or condition label of this sample denotes: live attenuated yellow fever vaccine strain. PBMCs were isolated from peripheral blood using a standard Ficoll-Paque protocol. Dynabeads CD4 and CD8 positive selection kits were used to isolate the CD4 and CD8 T-cell fractions. TriZol was used to extract RNA from bulk PBMCs, CD4 and CD8 fractions, and dextramer-positive and dextramer-negative fractions. TCRdb names Illumina NovaSeq 6000 as the instrument used. TCR cDNA was synthesized by 5'RACE template switching, through which a universal primer site and unique molecular identifiers were introduced. Priming for cDNA synthesis came from both the TCR alpha and TCR beta constant segments. Two PCR steps were used to amplify libraries, with sample barcodes and sequencing adapters being added in the second step. Sequencing of libraries was done on Illumina HiSeq 2500 (2x100 bp) or NovaSeq (2x150 bp). For the original study's pipeline: Reads were demultiplexed and collapsed into UMI consensus sequences with MIGEC, and V(D)J alignment was performed with MiXCR. Vaccine-responding clonotypes were defined with edgeR using replicate PBMC samples, requiring FDR below 0.01 and a log2 fold change above 5 up to day 15. Bulk clonotypes were assigned CD4 or CD8 identity according to which sequenced CD4 or CD8 repertoire held them at higher abundance. The public reads were quality trimmed at Q25 with fastp and then assembled into clones with MiXCR by TCRdb, keeping productive beta chains. Each CDR3 protein gets just one entry, which takes the most common genes and DNA from the rows behind it. The authors' filters were not applied to this entry. Here the sample has 250,000 to 300,000 distinct CDR3 sequences; about 5.2% occur a single time. Roughly 3.5% of the sample is in the top ten clones.

The clonotype was recovered from a man aged 18-30 years who received the YFV17D yellow fever vaccine. Sequenced material: CD4+ T cells sorted from PBMCs, taken on the day of the yellow fever booster vaccination. The chain joins TRBV20-1 to TRBJ2-3; 7 of the junction bases match TRBD2. The CDR3 in this case is CSASAVAGRSTDTQYF. Read as DNA, the sequence is TGCAGTGCTTCCGCAGTAGCGGGCCGTAGCACAGATACGCAGTATTTT.